A few counts support the clone carrying this T cell receptor (beta chain). Its target is not known. The sample originates from a study of cytomegalovirus exposure and HLA in healthy donors. Study-level findings and limits: Judged likely to be a sequencing artifact was a cluster of highly shared sequence variants. For presence/absence analyses, sequencing depth was assumed to be roughly uniform across donors.

This PCR relied on a set of 60 Vbeta primers and 13 Jbeta primers. Assay: immunoSEQ multiplex PCR; the TCRdb copy retains only in-frame clones and omits some. The data contain roughly 180,000 clones, just under 80% of them seen just once; the ten biggest clones take up roughly 3%. This receptor was taken from a female donor in good health and CMV-seronegative. The sample consisted of PBMCs.

This CDR3 is CASKEQGASNTGELFF. The CDR3 bases are TGTGCCAGTAAGGAACAGGGGGCTTCGAACACCGGGGAGCTGTTTTTT. This sequence joins TRBV19 and TRBJ2-2, with 9 bases aligning to TRBD1. The junction had 6 bases not matched to a gene; V was cut back by 7 bases and J by 0 bases. CDR1 and CDR2 from the germline V gene are LNHDA and SQIVND (reference sequence). The CDR3 length is 16 residues.